This TCR beta chain was recorded in a study of CD8 T cells in Susac syndrome. An amount of RNA that ranged from roughly 0.5 to 1 ug was reverse transcribed with random hexamers. A multiplex approach, immunoSEQ multiplex PCR, amplified TCR beta CDR3 across 54 Vbeta and 13 Jbeta. TCRdb re-called the immunoSEQ multiplex PCR reads with MiXCR, one entry per CDR3 protein. Found here are about 250,000 distinct CDR3 sequences, roughly 95% of them singletons; the top ten hold around 0.072%. CDR1 and CDR2 (germline): PRHDT, FYEKMQ (reference sequence). The junction had 14 bases not matched to a gene; V was cut back by 6 bases and J by 7 bases. CDR3 length equals 15 residues.

The source of this sequence is a human donor with multiple sclerosis. The chain uses TRBV13 and TRBJ1-2; 7 bases agree with TRBD1. Sequenced: CD4+ T cells from PBMCs. The CDR3 region has the DNA TGTGCCAGCAGGCGTTTCGGACAGGATGGGGGTGGCTACACCTTC. Amino acids: CASRRFGQDGGGYTF.